The sequence of this T cell receptor (beta chain) was determined in a study of response to subunit inactivated influenza vaccine. TCRdb passed the RT-PCR reads through MiXCR, listing each CDR3 protein once. The sample contains under 500,000 distinct CDR3 sequences, around 9.9% of which appear only once. This CDR3 spans 13 amino acids. Germline V gene sequence: CDR1 KGHSH, CDR2 LQKENI. V lost 3 bases and J lost 7, with 10 bases in between. This clonotype has just a few counts. The chain links TRBV18 to TRBJ1-5, with D tentatively TRBD1 (5 bases). This receptor was obtained from a man over 45 who received an inactivated influenza vaccine. The source was PBMCs from blood, collected more than 35 days after vaccination. The DNA for the CDR3 is TGTGCCAGCTCACCCGGGACGCAACAGCCCCAGCATTTT. It is translated as CASSPGTQQPQHF.